The clone carrying this T cell receptor beta chain was detected only a few times. The target antigen is unknown. The source of the sample is a study of identical twins. The CDR3 is 15 residues long. The J segment lost 7 bases and the V segment lost 4 bases, leaving 7 bases of the junction unmatched. Unique molecular identifiers were present on the cDNA, and a universal primer site came from template switching. Each CDR3 protein gets one entry after TCRdb re-called the 5' RACE reads with MiXCR. The sample shows more than 1.5 million distinct CDR3 sequences, less than 35% of them seen only once. Broader study findings: Among beta out-of-frame sequences, excess sharing between twins appeared weaker. With abundant cord blood beta clonotypes, insertions were fewer; memory repertoires showed no such pattern. The study reached conclusions through statistical analysis that was cross-sectional, not following the same donors.

The specimen was cord blood. This receptor was identified in a newborn girl in good health. The rearrangement joins TRBV12-3 or TRBV12-4 to TRBJ2-1, with 10 bases matching TRBD2. The CDR3, as DNA: TGTGCCAGCAGTTCGGCTAGCGGGAGAGGGAATGAGCAGTTCTTC. This translates into CASSSASGRGNEQFF.